This T cell receptor beta chain was captured in a study of cytomegalovirus exposure and HLA in healthy donors. Of note for this clone: Its antigen remains unknown.

It was healthy bone marrow donors who served as donors. CDR1 SGHAT and CDR2 FQDESV come from the germline V gene (reference sequence). Unmatched junction bases numbered 3, after V lost 5 bases and J lost 3 bases. The CDR3 is made up of 15 amino acids. The PCR ran on 60 Vbeta and 13 Jbeta primers. TCRdb keeps only in-frame clones here, not all; method: immunoSEQ multiplex PCR. The sample table includes approximately 110,000 clones. Overall study findings and caveats: A later analysis reportedly found fewer N-insertions in an Asian-associated ancestry cluster than the roughly 670-donor mean. Most likely, a cluster of highly shared sequence variants arose as a sequencing artifact. Many donors carried some public TCRs, although rarity characterized most TCR sequences.

What was sequenced was PBMCs. The origin of this receptor is a man in his forties in good health and CMV-seronegative. The chain links TRBV11-1 to TRBJ2-1; 11 nucleotides agree with TRBD1. CDR3 sequence: CASSPGTGGYNEQFF. DNA for the CDR3: TGTGCCAGCAGCCCCGGGACAGGGGGCTACAATGAGCAGTTCTTC.